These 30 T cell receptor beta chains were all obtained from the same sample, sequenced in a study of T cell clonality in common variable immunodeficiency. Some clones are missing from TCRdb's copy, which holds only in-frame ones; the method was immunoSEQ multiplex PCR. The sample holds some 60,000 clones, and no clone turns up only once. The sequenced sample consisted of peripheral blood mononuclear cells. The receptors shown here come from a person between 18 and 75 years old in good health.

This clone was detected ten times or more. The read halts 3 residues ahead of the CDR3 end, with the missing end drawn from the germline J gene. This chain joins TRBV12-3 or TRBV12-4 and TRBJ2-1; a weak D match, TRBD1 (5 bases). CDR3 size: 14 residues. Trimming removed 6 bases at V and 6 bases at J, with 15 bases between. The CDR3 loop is CASSPSDSFNEQFF. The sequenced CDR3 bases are TGTGCCAGCAGCCCCTCCGACAGCTTCAATGAG.

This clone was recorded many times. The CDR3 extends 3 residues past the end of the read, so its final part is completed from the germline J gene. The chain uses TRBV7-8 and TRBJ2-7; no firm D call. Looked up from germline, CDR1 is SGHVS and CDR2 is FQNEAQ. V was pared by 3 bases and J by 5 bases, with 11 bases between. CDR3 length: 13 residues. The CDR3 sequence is CASSFLQSHEQYF. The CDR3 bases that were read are TGTGCCAGCAGCTTCCTACAGAGCCACGAG.

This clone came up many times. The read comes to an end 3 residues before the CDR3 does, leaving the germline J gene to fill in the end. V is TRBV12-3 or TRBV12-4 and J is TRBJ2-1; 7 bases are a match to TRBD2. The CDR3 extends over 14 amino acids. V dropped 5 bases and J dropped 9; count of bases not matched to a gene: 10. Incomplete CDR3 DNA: TGTGCCAGCAGTCCAAGCCGACTAGCAGTTGAG. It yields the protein CASSPSRLAVE. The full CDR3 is CASSPSRLAVEQFF.

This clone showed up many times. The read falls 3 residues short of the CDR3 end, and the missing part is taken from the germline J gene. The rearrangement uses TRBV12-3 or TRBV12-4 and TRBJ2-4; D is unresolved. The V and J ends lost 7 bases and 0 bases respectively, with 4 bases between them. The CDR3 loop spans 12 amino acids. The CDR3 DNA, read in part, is TGTGCCAGCACTCTAGCCAAAAACATT. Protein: CASTLAKNI. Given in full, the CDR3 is CASTLAKNIQYF.

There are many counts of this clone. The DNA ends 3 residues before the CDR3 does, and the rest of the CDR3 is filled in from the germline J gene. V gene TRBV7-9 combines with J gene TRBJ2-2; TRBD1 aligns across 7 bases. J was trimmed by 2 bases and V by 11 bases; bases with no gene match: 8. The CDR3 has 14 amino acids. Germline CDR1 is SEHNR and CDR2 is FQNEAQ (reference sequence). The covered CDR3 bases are TGTGCCGGTGGGACAGAGTTAAACACCGGGGAG. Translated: CAGGTELNTGE. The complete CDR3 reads CAGGTELNTGELFF.

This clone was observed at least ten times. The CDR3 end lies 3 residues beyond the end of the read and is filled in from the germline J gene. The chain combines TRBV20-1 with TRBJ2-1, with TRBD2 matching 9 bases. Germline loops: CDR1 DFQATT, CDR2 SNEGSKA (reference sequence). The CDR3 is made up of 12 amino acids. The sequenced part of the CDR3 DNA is TGCAGGCCGGCGGGGGGGCACAATGAG. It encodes CRPAGGHNE. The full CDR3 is CRPAGGHNEQFF.

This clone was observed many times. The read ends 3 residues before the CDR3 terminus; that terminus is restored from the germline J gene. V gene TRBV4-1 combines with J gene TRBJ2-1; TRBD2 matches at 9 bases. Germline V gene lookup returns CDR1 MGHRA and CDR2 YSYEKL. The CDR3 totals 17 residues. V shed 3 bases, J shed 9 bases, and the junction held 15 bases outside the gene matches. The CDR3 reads CASSQGTSPRASVEQFF. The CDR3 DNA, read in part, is TGCGCCAGCAGCCAGGGGACTAGCCCCAGAGCGTCTGTTGAG.

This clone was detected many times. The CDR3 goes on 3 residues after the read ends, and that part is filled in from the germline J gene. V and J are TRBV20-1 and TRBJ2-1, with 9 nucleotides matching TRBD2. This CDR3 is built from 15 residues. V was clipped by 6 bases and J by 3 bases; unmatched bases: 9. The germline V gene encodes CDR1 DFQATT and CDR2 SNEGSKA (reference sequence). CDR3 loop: CSAKPGLAFYNEQFF. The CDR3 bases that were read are TGCAGTGCCAAACCGGGACTAGCTTTCTACAATGAG.

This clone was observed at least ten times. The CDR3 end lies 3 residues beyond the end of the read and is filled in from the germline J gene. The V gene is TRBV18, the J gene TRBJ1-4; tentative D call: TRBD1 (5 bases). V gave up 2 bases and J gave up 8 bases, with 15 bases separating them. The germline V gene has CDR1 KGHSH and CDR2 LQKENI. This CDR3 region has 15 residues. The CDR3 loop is CASSPGASNSEKLFF. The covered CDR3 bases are TGTGCCAGCTCACCAGGGGCCTCTAACAGCGAAAAA.

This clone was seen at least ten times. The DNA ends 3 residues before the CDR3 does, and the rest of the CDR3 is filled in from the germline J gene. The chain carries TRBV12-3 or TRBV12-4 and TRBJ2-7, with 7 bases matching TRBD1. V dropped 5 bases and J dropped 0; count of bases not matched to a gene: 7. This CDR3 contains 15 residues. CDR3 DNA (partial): TGTGCCAGCAGTAAGATACACAGGGGCTCCTACGAG. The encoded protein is CASSKIHRGSYE. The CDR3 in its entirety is CASSKIHRGSYEQYF.

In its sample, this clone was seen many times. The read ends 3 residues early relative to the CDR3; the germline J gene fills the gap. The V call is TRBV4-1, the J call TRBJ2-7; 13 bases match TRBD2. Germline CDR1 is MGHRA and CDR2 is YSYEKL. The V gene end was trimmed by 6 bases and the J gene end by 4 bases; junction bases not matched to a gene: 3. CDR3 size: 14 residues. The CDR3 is CASRGLAGVYEQYF. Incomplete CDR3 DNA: TGCGCCAGCAGAGGACTAGCGGGAGTGTACGAG.

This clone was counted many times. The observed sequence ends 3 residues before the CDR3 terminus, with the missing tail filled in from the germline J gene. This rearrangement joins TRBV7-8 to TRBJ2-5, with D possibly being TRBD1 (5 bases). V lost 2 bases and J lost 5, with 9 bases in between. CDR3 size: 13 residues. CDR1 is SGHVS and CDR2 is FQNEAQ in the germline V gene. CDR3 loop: CASSLPGWETQYF. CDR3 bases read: TGTGCCAGCAGCTTACCAGGGTGGGAGACC. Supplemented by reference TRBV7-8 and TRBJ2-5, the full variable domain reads GAGVSQSPRYKVAKRGQDVALRCDPISGHVSLFWYQQALGQGPEFLTYFQNEAQLDKSGLPSDRFFAERPEGSVSTLKIQRTQQEDSAVYLCASSLPGWETQYFGPGTRLLVL.

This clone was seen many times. The CDR3 here is CASSLLGLAAYEQYF. Partial CDR3 DNA: TGTGCCAGCAGTTTATTAGGTCTAGCGGCCTACGAG. The J gene is TRBJ2-7, the V gene TRBV28; 7 nucleotides agree with TRBD2. The missing CDR3 end, 3 residues past where the read stops, is filled in from the germline J gene. CDR1 MDHEN and CDR2 SYDVKM come from the germline V gene. The CDR3 length is 15 residues. Germline trimming cut 1 base from V and 2 bases from J; bases unmatched to any gene: 5.

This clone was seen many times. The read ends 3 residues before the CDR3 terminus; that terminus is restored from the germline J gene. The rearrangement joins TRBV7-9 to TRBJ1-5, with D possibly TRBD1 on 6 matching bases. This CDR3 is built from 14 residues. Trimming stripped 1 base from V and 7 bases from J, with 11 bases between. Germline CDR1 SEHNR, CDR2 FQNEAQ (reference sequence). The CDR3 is CASSLEGVKQPQHF. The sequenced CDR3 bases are TGTGCCAGCAGCTTAGAGGGGGTTAAGCAGCCC.

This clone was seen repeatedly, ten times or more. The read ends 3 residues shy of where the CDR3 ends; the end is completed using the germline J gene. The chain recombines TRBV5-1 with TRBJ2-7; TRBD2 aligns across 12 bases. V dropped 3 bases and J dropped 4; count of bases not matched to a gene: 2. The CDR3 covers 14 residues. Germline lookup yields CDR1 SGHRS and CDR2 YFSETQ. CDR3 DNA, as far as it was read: TGCGCCAGCAGCTCCGGGACTAGCGGGTACGAG. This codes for CASSSGTSGYE. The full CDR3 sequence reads CASSSGTSGYEQYF.

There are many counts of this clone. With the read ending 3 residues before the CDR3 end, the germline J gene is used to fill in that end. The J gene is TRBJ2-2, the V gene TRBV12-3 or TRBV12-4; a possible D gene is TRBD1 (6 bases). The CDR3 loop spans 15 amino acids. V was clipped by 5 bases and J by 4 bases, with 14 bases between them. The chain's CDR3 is CASSGGLGGTGELFF. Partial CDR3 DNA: TGTGCCAGCAGTGGGGGCCTTGGGGGCACCGGGGAG.

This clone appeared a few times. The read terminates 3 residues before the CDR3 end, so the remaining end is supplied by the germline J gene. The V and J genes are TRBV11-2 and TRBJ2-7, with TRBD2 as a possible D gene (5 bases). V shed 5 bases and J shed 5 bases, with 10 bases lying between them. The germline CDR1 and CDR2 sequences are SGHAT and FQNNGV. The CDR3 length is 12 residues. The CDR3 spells CASSRGSNEQYF. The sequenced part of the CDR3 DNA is TGTGCCAGCAGCCGAGGGTCTAACGAG.

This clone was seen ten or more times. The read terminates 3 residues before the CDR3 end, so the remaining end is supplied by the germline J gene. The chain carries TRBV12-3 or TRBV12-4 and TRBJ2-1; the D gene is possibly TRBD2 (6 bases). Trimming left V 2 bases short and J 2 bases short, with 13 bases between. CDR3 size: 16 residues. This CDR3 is CASSLIGGGPYNEQFF. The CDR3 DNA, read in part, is TGTGCCAGCAGTTTAATCGGGGGAGGACCCTACAATGAG.

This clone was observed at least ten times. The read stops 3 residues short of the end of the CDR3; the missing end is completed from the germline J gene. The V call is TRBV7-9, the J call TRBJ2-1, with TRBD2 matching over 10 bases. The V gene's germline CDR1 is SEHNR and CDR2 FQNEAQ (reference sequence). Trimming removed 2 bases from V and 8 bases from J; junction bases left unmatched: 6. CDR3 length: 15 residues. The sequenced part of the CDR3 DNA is TGTGCCAGCAGCTTAAGAGCGGGAGGGTTCGATGAG. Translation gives CASSLRAGGFDE. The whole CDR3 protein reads CASSLRAGGFDEQFF. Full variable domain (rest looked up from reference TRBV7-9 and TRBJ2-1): DTGVSQNPRHKITKRGQNVTFRCDPISEHNRLYWYRQTLGQGPEFLTYFQNEAQLEKSRLLSDRFSAERPKGSFSTLEIQRTEQGDSAMYLCASSLRAGGFDEQFFGPGTRLTVL.

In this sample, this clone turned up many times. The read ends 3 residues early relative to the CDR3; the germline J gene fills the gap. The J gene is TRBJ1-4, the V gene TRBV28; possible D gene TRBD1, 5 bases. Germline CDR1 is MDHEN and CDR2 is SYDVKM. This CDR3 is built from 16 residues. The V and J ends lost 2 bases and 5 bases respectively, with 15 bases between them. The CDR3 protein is CASSLADSRENEKLFF. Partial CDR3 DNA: TGTGCCAGCAGTTTAGCCGACAGCCGAGAGAATGAAAAA.

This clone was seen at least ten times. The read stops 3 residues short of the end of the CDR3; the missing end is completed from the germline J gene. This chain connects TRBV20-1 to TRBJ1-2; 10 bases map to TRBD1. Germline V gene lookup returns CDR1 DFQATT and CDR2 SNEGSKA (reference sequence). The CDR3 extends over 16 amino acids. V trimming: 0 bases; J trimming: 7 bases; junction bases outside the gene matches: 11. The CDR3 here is CSAREGTGTGVSGYTF. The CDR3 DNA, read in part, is TGCAGTGCTAGAGAGGGGACCGGGACAGGGGTGTCTGGC.

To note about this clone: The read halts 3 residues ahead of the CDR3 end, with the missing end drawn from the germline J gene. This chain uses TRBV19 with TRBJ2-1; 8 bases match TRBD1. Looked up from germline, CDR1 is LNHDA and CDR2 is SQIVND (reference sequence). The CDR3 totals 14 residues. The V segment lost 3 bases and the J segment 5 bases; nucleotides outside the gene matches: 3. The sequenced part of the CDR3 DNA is TGTGCCAGTAGTATGCAGGGGGCTCACAATGAG. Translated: CASSMQGAHNE. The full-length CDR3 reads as CASSMQGAHNEQFF.

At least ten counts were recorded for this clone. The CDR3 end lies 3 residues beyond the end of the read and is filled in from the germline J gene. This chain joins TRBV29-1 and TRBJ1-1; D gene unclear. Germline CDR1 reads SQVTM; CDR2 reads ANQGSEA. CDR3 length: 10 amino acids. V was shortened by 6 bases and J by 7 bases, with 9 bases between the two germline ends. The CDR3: CSVLGIEAFF. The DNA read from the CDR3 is TGCAGCGTCCTGGGCATTGAA.

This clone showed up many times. CDR3 residues: CSVLDRGNEQYF. The DNA read from the CDR3 is TGCAGCGTTCTGGACAGGGGCAACGAG. The V call is TRBV29-1, the J call TRBJ2-7, with TRBD1 matching 9 bases. The read is 3 residues too short to cover the CDR3 end, so that end is filled in from the germline J gene. The V and J ends lost 5 bases and 5 bases, in that order; junction bases with no gene match: 4. The CDR3 spans 12 residues. The germline CDR1 and CDR2 sequences are SQVTM and ANQGSEA.

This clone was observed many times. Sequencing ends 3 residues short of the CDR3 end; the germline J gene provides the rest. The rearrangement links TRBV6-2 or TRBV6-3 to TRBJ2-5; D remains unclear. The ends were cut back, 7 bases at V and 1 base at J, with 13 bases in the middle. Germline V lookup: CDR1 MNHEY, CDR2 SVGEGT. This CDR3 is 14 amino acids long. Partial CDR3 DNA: TGTGCCAGCAAGTCGTACCAAGCCCAAGAGACC. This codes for CASKSYQAQET. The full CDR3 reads CASKSYQAQETQYF.

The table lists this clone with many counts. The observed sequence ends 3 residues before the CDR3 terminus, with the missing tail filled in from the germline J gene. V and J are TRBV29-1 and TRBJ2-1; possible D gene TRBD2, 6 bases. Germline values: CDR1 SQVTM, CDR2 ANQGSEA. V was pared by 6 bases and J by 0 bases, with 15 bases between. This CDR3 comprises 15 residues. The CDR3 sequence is CSVQTGEVSYNEQFF. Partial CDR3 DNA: TGCAGCGTCCAGACGGGGGAGGTCTCCTACAATGAG.

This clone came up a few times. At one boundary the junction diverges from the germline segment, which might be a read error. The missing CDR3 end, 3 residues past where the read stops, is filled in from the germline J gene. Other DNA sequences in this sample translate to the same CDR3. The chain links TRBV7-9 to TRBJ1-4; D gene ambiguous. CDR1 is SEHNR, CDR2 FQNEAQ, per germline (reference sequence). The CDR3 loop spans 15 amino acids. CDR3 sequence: CASSVHRSTNEKLFF. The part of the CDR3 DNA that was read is TGTGCCAGCAGCGTCCACCGGTCAACGAATGAAAAA.

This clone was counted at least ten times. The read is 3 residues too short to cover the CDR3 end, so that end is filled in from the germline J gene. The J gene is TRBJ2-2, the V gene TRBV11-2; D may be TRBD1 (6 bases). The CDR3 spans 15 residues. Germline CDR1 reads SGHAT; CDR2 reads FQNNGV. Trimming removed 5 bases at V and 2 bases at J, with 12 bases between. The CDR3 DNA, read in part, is TGTGCCAGCAGCGAACAGGGCTTCAACACCGGGGAG. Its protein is CASSEQGFNTGE. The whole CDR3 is CASSEQGFNTGELFF.

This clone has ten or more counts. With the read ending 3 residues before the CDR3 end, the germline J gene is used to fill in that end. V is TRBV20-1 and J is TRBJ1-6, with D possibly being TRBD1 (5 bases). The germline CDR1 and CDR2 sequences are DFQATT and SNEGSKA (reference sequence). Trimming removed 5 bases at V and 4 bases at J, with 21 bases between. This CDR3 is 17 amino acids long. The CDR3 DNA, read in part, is TGCAGTGCTGATAACACCCTTACAGACAGATATAATTCACCC. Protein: CSADNTLTDRYNSP. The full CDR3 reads CSADNTLTDRYNSPLHF.

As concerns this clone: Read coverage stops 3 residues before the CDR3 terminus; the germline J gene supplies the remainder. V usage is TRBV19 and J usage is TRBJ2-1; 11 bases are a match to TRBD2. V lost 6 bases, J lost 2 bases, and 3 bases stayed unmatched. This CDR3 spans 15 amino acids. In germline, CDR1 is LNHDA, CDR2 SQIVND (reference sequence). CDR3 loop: CASRSTSGTYNEQFF. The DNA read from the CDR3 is TGTGCCAGTAGATCGACTAGCGGGACCTACAATGAG.